These 5 T cell receptor beta chains came from one sample sequenced in a study of T cell responses to AZD1222 COVID-19 vaccine. Data came from immunoSEQ multiplex PCR; TCRdb stores just in-frame clones and leaves some out. The table shows under 150,000 clones, with approximately 87% occurring only once. Sequenced material: peripheral blood, taken 28 days after the second AZD1222 dose. The receptor source for this set is an adult who received the AZD1222 COVID-19 vaccine.

The gene calls are TRBV11-2 and TRBJ2-7; D is perhaps TRBD1 (6 bases). Trimming took off 4 bases at V and 2 bases at J, with 12 bases between the two ends. This CDR3 spans 14 amino acids. Per germline, CDR1 SGHAT and CDR2 FQNNGV. The CDR3 DNA reads as TGTGCCAGCAGCTCTGACAGGTACCCCTACGAGCAGTACTTC. This codes for CASSSDRYPYEQYF.

The genes are TRBV4-1 and TRBJ1-5; 9 nucleotides line up with TRBD1. The CDR3 totals 16 residues. Germline CDR1 and CDR2: MGHRA and YSYEKL. V gave up 0 bases and J gave up 6 bases; unmatched junction bases: 6. CDR3 bases: TGCGCCAGCAGCCAAGATCCGGACAGGGGCAGTCAGCCCCAGCATTTT. This translates into CASSQDPDRGSQPQHF.

The chain recombines TRBV6-1 with TRBJ1-1; 7 bases agree with TRBD1. Unmatched junction bases numbered 9, after V lost 3 bases and J lost 5 bases. Germline V gives CDR1 MNHNS, CDR2 SASEGT. The CDR3 is 15 residues long. CDR3 sequence (DNA): TGTGCCAGCAGTGATCGTAGGGGCAGGGGGACTGAAGCTTTCTTT. This translates into CASSDRRGRGTEAFF.

The V and J genes are TRBV4-3 and TRBJ1-1; no definite D call. CDR1 and CDR2 from the germline V gene are LGHNA and YSLEER. V was clipped by 0 bases and J by 1 base, with 9 bases between them. The CDR3 runs 15 residues. In DNA form, the CDR3 reads TGCGCCAGCAGCCAAGAAGAAGGCAGGAACACTGAAGCTTTCTTT. This encodes CASSQEEGRNTEAFF.

The chain couples TRBV28 to TRBJ2-5, with D tentatively TRBD2 (5 bases). Trimming cost V 5 bases and J 7 bases, with 20 bases left between them. The germline gives CDR1 MDHEN, CDR2 SYDVKM. The CDR3 spans 15 residues. The CDR3 region is CASSITRTPHGTQYF. In nucleotides, the CDR3 is TGTGCCAGCAGTATTACTAGGACGCCGCATGGGACCCAGTACTTC.